The 8 T cell receptor beta chains in this list originate from one sample, sequenced in a study of sequential checkpoint blockade in melanoma. Treatment defined: randomized to nivolumab then ipilimumab (arm A) or the reverse (arm B). Profiling relied on immunoSEQ multiplex PCR, and the TCRdb table lists in-frame clones only, not all of them. Of 26,000 or so clones in the sample, about 89% were seen once. Material: CD8+ T cells sorted from blood (inferred from file names), obtained from a patient given nivolumab and ipilimumab in sequence. The receptors here all came from a human donor with melanoma.

This sequence joins TRBV5-1 and TRBJ2-7; 8 bases fit TRBD2. Germline CDR1 reads SGHRS; CDR2 reads YFSETQ. The CDR3 is made up of 14 amino acids. The V segment lost 4 bases and the J segment 4 bases; nucleotides outside the gene matches: 7. The chain's CDR3 is CASSEGLGEYEQYV. DNA of the CDR3: TGCGCCAGCAGCGAGGGACTAGGAGAATACGAGCAGTACGTC.

This chain links TRBV27 with TRBJ2-7, with a tentative D call TRBD1 (6 bases). The CDR3 sequence is 16 residues long. Trimming stripped 6 bases from V and 1 base from J, with 19 bases between. Germline CDR1 MNHEY, CDR2 SMNVEV (reference sequence). CDR3 coding DNA: TGTGCCAGCAGACTCAGGGGCCCGCCGTCGTCCTACGAGCAGTACTTC. Protein: CASRLRGPPSSYEQYF.

This chain joins TRBV28 and TRBJ1-5, with a possible D match to TRBD1 (5 bases). The germline V gene encodes CDR1 MDHEN and CDR2 SYDVKM. This CDR3 has 15 residues. V shed 6 bases and J shed 3 bases, with 15 bases lying between them. The CDR3 region is CASRNPQGNNQPQHF. In DNA form, the CDR3 reads TGTGCCAGCAGAAATCCTCAGGGAAACAATCAGCCCCAGCATTTT.

This chain links TRBV6-5 with TRBJ1-6; 9 nucleotides align to TRBD1. This CDR3 is built from 16 residues. V dropped 0 bases and J dropped 8; count of bases not matched to a gene: 5. Germline lookup yields CDR1 MNHEY and CDR2 SVGAGI. Written as DNA, the CDR3 is TGTGCCAGCAGTTACTCGACAGGGGGTGGGTATTCACCCCTCCACTTT. Residues: CASSYSTGGGYSPLHF.

The rearrangement joins TRBV7-9 to TRBJ2-7, with a tentative D call TRBD2 (5 bases). Germline loops: CDR1 SEHNR, CDR2 FQNEAQ (reference sequence). The germline V and J ends were trimmed by 0 bases and 4 bases, with 7 bases remaining between them. This CDR3 has 13 residues. CDR3 protein: CASSLAEVYEQYV. Written as DNA, the CDR3 is TGTGCCAGCAGCTTAGCGGAGGTGTACGAGCAGTACGTC.

This rearrangement joins TRBV9 to TRBJ2-5; tentative D call: TRBD2 (6 bases). CDR3 size: 14 residues. Trimming removed 0 bases at V and 1 base at J, with 7 bases between. CDR1 and CDR2 (germline): SGDLS, YYNGEE. CDR3 in amino acids: CASSVAGVQETQYF. CDR3 DNA sequence: TGTGCCAGCAGCGTAGCGGGGGTCCAAGAGACCCAGTACTTC. Using reference TRBV9 and TRBJ2-5 for the parts outside the CDR3, the full variable domain is DSGVTQTPKHLITATGQRVTLRCSPRSGDLSVYWYQQSLDQGLQFLIQYYNGEERAKGNILERFSAQQFPDLHSELNLSSLELGDSALYFCASSVAGVQETQYFGPGTRLLVL.

CDR3 protein: CASSLERGIYNEQFF. The CDR3 DNA reads TGTGCCAGCAGCTTAGAGCGGGGGATTTACAATGAGCAGTTCTTC. The chain recombines TRBV7-2 with TRBJ2-1; 8 bases are shared with TRBD2. Per the germline V gene, CDR1 is SGHTA and CDR2 is FQGNSA. The V and J ends lost 1 base and 4 bases, in that order; junction bases with no gene match: 3. The CDR3 spans 15 residues.

V gene TRBV2 combines with J gene TRBJ2-4, with 9 bases matching TRBD1. Germline loops: CDR1 SNHLY, CDR2 FYNNEI. Trimming took 6 bases from V and 8 from J; bases not matched to a gene: 8. This CDR3 spans 14 amino acids. DNA for the CDR3: TGTGCCAGCAGGGACGGACAGGGGTTGGACATTCAGTACTTC. Translated, it gives CASRDGQGLDIQYF.